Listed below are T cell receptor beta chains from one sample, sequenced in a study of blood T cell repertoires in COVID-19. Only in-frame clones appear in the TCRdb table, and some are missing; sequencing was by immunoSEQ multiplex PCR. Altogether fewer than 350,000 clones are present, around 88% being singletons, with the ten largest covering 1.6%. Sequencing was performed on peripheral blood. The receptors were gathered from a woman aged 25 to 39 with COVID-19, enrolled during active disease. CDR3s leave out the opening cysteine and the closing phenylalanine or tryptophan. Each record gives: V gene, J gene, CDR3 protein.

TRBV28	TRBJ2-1	ASSSGQARNEQF
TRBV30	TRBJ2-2	AWTTGSTGELF
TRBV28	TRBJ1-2	ASTSGGRNYGYT
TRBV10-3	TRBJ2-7	AISESPGREQY
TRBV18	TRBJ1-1	ASSPRQGEAF
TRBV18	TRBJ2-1	ASSPTGGLYNEQF
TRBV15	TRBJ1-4	ATSKIQGLGEKLF
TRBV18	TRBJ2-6	ASSTRAQGASGANVLT
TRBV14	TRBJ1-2	ASSPIGGHIGYGYT
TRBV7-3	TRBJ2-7	ASSRGPGVYEQY
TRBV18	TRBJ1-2	ASSPGGGDGYT
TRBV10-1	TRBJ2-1	ASSESRQGHEQF
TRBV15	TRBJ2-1	ATSRGGGRGQNYNEQF
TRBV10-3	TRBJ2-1	ATSETLGSDEQF
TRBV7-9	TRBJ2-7	ASSARRTGGFEQY
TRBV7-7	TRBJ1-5	ASSLSRMSPQH